This TCR beta chain stems from a study of blood T cell repertoires in COVID-19. Original processing notes: Estimation of nucleated cell counts was performed using reference gene primer amplification. Data came from immunoSEQ multiplex PCR; TCRdb stores just in-frame clones and leaves some out. V and J calls and clone size are given by that table; D and trimming were obtained from the DNA. The table lists about 140,000 clones, approximately 80% of them singletons, with 1.5% to 2% in the top ten. Germline V lookup: CDR1 SGHNT, CDR2 YYREEE (reference sequence). The V end was cut by 1 base, the J end by 4 bases, with 8 bases between. The CDR3 extends over 13 amino acids. Participants were aged roughly 18 to 100 years from approximately 23 US areas. Cohorts were assigned according to the clinical history that participants reported. This clone appeared a few times.

The chain links TRBV5-4 to TRBJ1-1, with D perhaps TRBD1 (6 bases). Sequenced material: PBMCs or T cells enriched from blood (not recorded which). This TCR was sampled from a woman in her late teens or twenties who had been exposed to COVID-19. CDR3 DNA sequence: TGTGCCAGCAGCTTGAAAGGGGGCACTGAAGCTTTCTTT. Translated: CASSLKGGTEAFF.